These T cell receptor beta chains were read from a single sample in a study of CD8 T cells in Susac syndrome. Each CDR3 protein gets one entry after TCRdb re-called the immunoSEQ multiplex PCR reads with MiXCR. The table shows 67,000 or so distinct CDR3 sequences, with around 93% occurring only once. Sequences were obtained from CD4+ T cells from PBMCs. All receptors come from a human donor with Susac syndrome. CDR3s leave out the opening cysteine and the closing phenylalanine or tryptophan. D genes are given only for firm matches. Only part of the rows carry a size: once, few, many, or a class if the clone is expanded.

v_gene	abundance	j_gene	d_gene	CDR3aa
TRBV6-6	.	TRBJ1-2	TRBD1	ASSRGDRGNYGYT
TRBV7-6	.	TRBJ2-7	.	ASSFSTGTSYEQY
TRBV7-3	.	TRBJ2-1	TRBD2	ASSLTSGVDEQF
TRBV21-1	.	TRBJ1-1	.	ASSLGQAVHRGTEAF
TRBV6-1	once	TRBJ1-4	.	ASLDFGVPF
TRBV5-1	.	TRBJ1-6	.	ASTHDSVYNSPLH
TRBV12-3/TRBV12-4	.	TRBJ2-3	TRBD1	ASKWGQGPYTDTQY
TRBV20-1	.	TRBJ1-1	.	SARATEGRTEAF
TRBV28	.	TRBJ1-6	.	ASISGSSYNSPLH
TRBV7-2	.	TRBJ1-6	TRBD1	ASSPRDRGSPLH
TRBV7-8	.	TRBJ1-2	.	ASSLAKINYGYT
TRBV11-1	.	TRBJ2-4	.	ASSLGGPRQRNIAKNIQY
TRBV28	.	TRBJ2-7	.	ASSLHQAGSSYEQY
TRBV9	.	TRBJ2-3	.	ASSVDGTDTQY
TRBV3-1	few	TRBJ2-7	.	ASSQNQAVYEQY
TRBV19	.	TRBJ2-2	.	ASGRLVRPGELF
TRBV15	.	TRBJ2-3	.	ATSSRRAQADTQY
TRBV29-1	.	TRBJ2-7	TRBD2	SVRRASGGHSYEQY
TRBV5-6	once	TRBJ1-6	TRBD1	ASNQPLGQGGNSPLH
TRBV6-5	.	TRBJ2-2	TRBD1	ASSHGTGDTGELF
TRBV6-6	.	TRBJ2-7	.	ASSPGQMGEQY
TRBV9	.	TRBJ1-5	TRBD1	ASSPRDRDSNQPQH
TRBV4-1	.	TRBJ2-4	TRBD1	ASSTTGGRELAKNIQY
TRBV5-1	.	TRBJ2-5	.	ASGRTAEETQY
TRBV18	.	TRBJ2-1	.	ASSPGPTNYNEQF
TRBV7-8	once	TRBJ1-5	.	ASSLSGGRAFDQPQR
TRBV12-3/TRBV12-4	once	TRBJ2-7	TRBD2	ASSPVGLAYEQY
TRBV19	.	TRBJ2-5	.	ASSRTNQETQY
TRBV3-1	.	TRBJ1-2	.	ASSRRGLTNYGYT
TRBV9	.	TRBJ1-6	TRBD1	ASSVDRGYSPLH
TRBV20-1	once	TRBJ1-5	.	SARDFRTGLGNQPQH
TRBV23-1	.	TRBJ2-3	TRBD2	ASSQSPPGLETPDTQY
TRBV2	once	TRBJ1-4	.	ASKGLGTWSNEKLF
TRBV28	.	TRBJ1-3	.	ASWTAGNTIY
TRBV3-1	.	TRBJ2-3	.	ASSLFGDTQY
TRBV3-1	.	TRBJ1-1	.	ASRPTTGNTEAF
TRBV6-5	.	TRBJ1-2	TRBD1	ASSGILDRAYGYT
TRBV29-1	.	TRBJ1-6	.	SVGSENNSPLH
TRBV20-1	.	TRBJ2-6	.	SAILGANVLT
TRBV4-2	.	TRBJ1-2	.	ASSQDRGGDGYT
TRBV12-3/TRBV12-4	.	TRBJ2-6	.	ASSFGPGTSGANVLT
TRBV6-2/TRBV6-3	.	TRBJ1-6	TRBD1	ASSRRQGRPYSPLH